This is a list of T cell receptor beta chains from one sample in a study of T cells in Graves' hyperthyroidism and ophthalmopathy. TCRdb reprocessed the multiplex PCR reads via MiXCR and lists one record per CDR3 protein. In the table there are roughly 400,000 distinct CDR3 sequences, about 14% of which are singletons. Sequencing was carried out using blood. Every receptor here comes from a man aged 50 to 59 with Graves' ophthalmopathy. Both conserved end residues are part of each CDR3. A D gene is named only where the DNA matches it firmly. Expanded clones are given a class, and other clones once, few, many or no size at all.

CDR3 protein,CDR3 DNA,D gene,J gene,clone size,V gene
CASSWGGAGFSNNEQFF,TGTGCCAGCAGTTGGGGTGGGGCGGGCTTTTCAAACAATGAGCAGTTCTTC,NA,TRBJ2-1,few,TRBV6-1
CASSLGASGGIRADTQYF,TGTGCCAGCAGCTTGGGGGCTTCTGGGGGAATCAGGGCAGATACGCAGTATTTT,NA,TRBJ2-3,few,TRBV5-5
CASSFRAGGGTGELFF,TGTGCCAGCAGCTTTCGGGCAGGGGGCGGCACCGGGGAGCTGTTTTTT,TRBD1,TRBJ2-2,few,TRBV11-2
CASSLDSYSNQPQHF,TGTGCCAGCAGCTTAGACAGCTATAGCAATCAGCCCCAGCATTTT,NA,TRBJ1-5,few,TRBV7-6
CSARHNEQFF,TGCAGTGCCAGGCACAATGAGCAGTTCTTC,NA,TRBJ2-1,many,TRBV20-1
CASSLEAVNTEAFF,TGTGCCAGCAGCTTAGAGGCAGTGAACACTGAAGCTTTCTTT,NA,TRBJ1-1,many,TRBV7-6
CASSDVTTDTQYF,TGTGCCAGCAGTGATGTGACCACAGATACGCAGTATTTT,NA,TRBJ2-3,NA,TRBV2
CASSWGTNTEAFF,TGTGCCAGCAGTTGGGGGACAAACACTGAAGCTTTCTTT,NA,TRBJ1-1,NA,TRBV27
CSARGQGARADTQYF,TGCAGTGCCCGAGGGCAGGGGGCTCGGGCAGATACGCAGTATTTT,TRBD1,TRBJ2-3,few,TRBV20-1
CASSVGGTENSPLHF,TGTGCCAGCAGCGTAGGTGGGACCGAGAATTCACCCCTCCACTTT,NA,TRBJ1-6,few,TRBV9
CASSLDGTYEQYF,TGCGCCAGCAGCTTGGACGGAACCTACGAGCAGTACTTC,NA,TRBJ2-7,many,TRBV5-1
CAWNGLGGDTQYF,TGTGCCTGGAACGGTCTGGGCGGGGATACGCAGTATTTT,NA,TRBJ2-3,many,TRBV30
CASSPNLPGVPGNEQFF,TGCGCCAGCAGCCCGAACCTCCCAGGGGTGCCGGGTAATGAGCAGTTCTTC,NA,TRBJ2-1,many,TRBV5-1
CSATMGQGLYEQYF,TGCAGTGCTACCATGGGACAGGGTCTATACGAGCAGTACTTC,TRBD1,TRBJ2-7,many,TRBV20-1
CASTPSSGTQYF,TGTGCCAGCACCCCGAGCAGCGGTACGCAGTATTTT,NA,TRBJ2-3,many,TRBV12-3/TRBV12-4
CASSLAHNEQFF,TGTGCCAGCTCACTAGCGCACAATGAGCAGTTCTTC,TRBD2,TRBJ2-1,many,TRBV6-1
CASSLYRNNEQFF,TGTGCCAGCAGCTTGTACCGCAACAATGAGCAGTTCTTC,NA,TRBJ2-1,NA,TRBV5-4
CASSLGGIMQETQYF,TGTGCCAGCAGCTTGGGGGGGATTATGCAAGAGACCCAGTACTTC,TRBD2,TRBJ2-5,NA,TRBV11-3
CASSPREGSPYGQYF,TGTGCCAGCAGCCCCCGAGAGGGAAGCCCCTACGGGCAGTACTTC,NA,TRBJ2-7,many,TRBV7-6
CASSPSRLEEEQYF,TGTGCCAGCAGCCCTTCCCGGCTTGAGGAGGAGCAGTACTTC,NA,TRBJ2-7,many,TRBV7-9
CASRPDSTYEQFF,TGCGCCAGCAGACCGGACAGTACCTACGAGCAGTTCTTC,NA,TRBJ2-1,few,TRBV5-1
CSARELAGLSYNEQFF,TGCAGTGCTAGAGAACTAGCGGGACTCTCCTACAATGAGCAGTTCTTC,TRBD2,TRBJ2-1,many,TRBV20-1
CASRSGGTDTQYF,TGTGCCAGCAGATCGGGTGGCACAGATACGCAGTATTTT,NA,TRBJ2-3,many,TRBV6-1
CASEGYTDTQYF,TGTGCCAGCGAGGGATACACAGATACGCAGTATTTT,NA,TRBJ2-3,many,TRBV11-2
CASFEIAGLSHEQYF,TGCGCCAGCTTTGAGATAGCGGGACTCTCCCACGAGCAGTACTTC,TRBD2,TRBJ2-7,many,TRBV5-1
CASSDGTRTTDTQYF,TGTGCCAGCAGTGATGGGACTAGAACCACAGATACGCAGTATTTT,TRBD2,TRBJ2-3,NA,TRBV6-1
CASSVSGTRSSYEQYF,TGTGCCAGCAGCGTGAGCGGGACACGGAGCTCCTACGAGCAGTACTTC,NA,TRBJ2-7,many,TRBV2
CASSQNPSYEQYF,TGTGCCAGCAGCCAAAACCCCTCCTACGAGCAGTACTTC,NA,TRBJ2-7,many,TRBV3-1
CASSQGGQETQYF,TGTGCCAGCAGCCAAGGGGGACAGGAGACCCAGTACTTC,TRBD1,TRBJ2-5,many,TRBV14
CATRQSSYNEQFF,TGCGCCACCCGACAGAGCTCCTACAATGAGCAGTTCTTC,NA,TRBJ2-1,few,TRBV5-1
CATSITRGPNEKLFF,TGTGCCACCAGCATAACCCGGGGGCCCAATGAAAAACTGTTTTTT,NA,TRBJ1-4,NA,TRBV15
CASSLSGLKETQYF,TGTGCCAGCAGCTTGTCGGGACTGAAAGAGACCCAGTACTTC,NA,TRBJ2-5,NA,TRBV7-2
CASSSSMSYEQYF,TGCGCCAGCTCATCTAGCATGTCCTACGAGCAGTACTTC,NA,TRBJ2-7,NA,TRBV5-1
CASSHQWGDTQYF,TGTGCCAGCAGTCACCAGTGGGGAGATACGCAGTATTTT,NA,TRBJ2-3,many,TRBV28
CSARSSGSGETQYF,TGCAGTGCTAGGTCTAGCGGGAGCGGTGAGACCCAGTACTTC,TRBD2,TRBJ2-5,many,TRBV20-1
CASSPGAGENTDTQYF,TGTGCCAGCAGCCCGGGGGCGGGCGAAAACACAGATACGCAGTATTTT,NA,TRBJ2-3,many,TRBV6-1
CSVGWAGQPQHF,TGCAGCGTTGGGTGGGCCGGTCAGCCCCAGCATTTT,NA,TRBJ1-5,NA,TRBV29-1
CASSHNTGGGDYEQYF,TGTGCCAGCAGCCACAACACGGGGGGGGGTGACTACGAGCAGTACTTC,TRBD2,TRBJ2-7,few,TRBV13
CASSSPGAGVGELFF,TGTGCCAGCAGTTCTCCCGGGGCAGGGGTCGGGGAGCTGTTTTTT,NA,TRBJ2-2,few,TRBV28
CSATPGPFNSYEQYF,TGCAGTGCTACACCGGGACCCTTCAACTCCTACGAGCAGTACTTC,NA,TRBJ2-7,many,TRBV20-1
CASSLERTGRDGYTF,TGTGCCAGCAGCTTAGAGAGGACAGGGAGGGATGGCTACACCTTC,TRBD1,TRBJ1-2,many,TRBV11-3
CASSPNLRGEAFF,TGTGCCAGCAGTCCTAATCTACGAGGTGAGGCTTTCTTT,NA,TRBJ1-1,NA,TRBV14
CSAPVGLAIVSEQYF,TGCAGTGCCCCGGTGGGCCTAGCCATTGTCTCCGAGCAGTACTTC,NA,TRBJ2-7,many,TRBV20-1
CASSPLADSSYEQYF,TGCGCCAGCAGTCCCTTAGCCGATAGCTCCTACGAGCAGTACTTC,NA,TRBJ2-7,few,TRBV10-2
CSARTGASYEQYF,TGCAGTGCTAGGACAGGGGCCTCCTACGAGCAGTACTTC,TRBD1,TRBJ2-7,many,TRBV20-1
CASSSLQGSDGYTF,TGTGCCAGTAGTAGCCTACAGGGGTCTGACGGCTACACCTTC,TRBD1,TRBJ1-2,many,TRBV19
CASSLKDGELFF,TGTGCCAGCAGCTTAAAAGACGGGGAGCTGTTTTTT,NA,TRBJ2-2,few,TRBV7-2
CASSQLTETQYF,TGTGCCAGCAGCCAACTGACTGAGACCCAGTACTTC,NA,TRBJ2-5,NA,TRBV3-1
CASSRTSGEYEQYF,TGTGCCAGCAGTCGGACTAGCGGGGAATACGAGCAGTACTTC,TRBD2,TRBJ2-7,many,TRBV12-3/TRBV12-4
CASSERGGNNEQFF,TGTGCCAGCAGTGAAAGGGGAGGGAACAATGAGCAGTTCTTC,TRBD2,TRBJ2-1,many,TRBV2
CAWSFAGGAETQYF,TGTGCCTGGAGTTTTGCGGGAGGAGCCGAGACCCAGTACTTC,TRBD2,TRBJ2-5,many,TRBV30
CASSQGTSGRGNEQFF,TGTGCCAGCAGCCAAGGGACTAGCGGGAGAGGAAATGAGCAGTTCTTC,TRBD2,TRBJ2-1,few,TRBV3-1
CSVDVTGAKNIQYF,TGCAGCGTTGATGTGACAGGGGCCAAAAACATTCAGTACTTC,TRBD1,TRBJ2-4,NA,TRBV29-1
CASSSSGQGYEQYF,TGTGCCAGCAGTTCCTCGGGACAGGGGTACGAGCAGTACTTC,TRBD1,TRBJ2-7,few,TRBV27